The clone carrying this TCR beta chain has only one observation. The entry originates in a study of CD8 T cells in Susac syndrome. Trimming removed 11 bases from V and 0 bases from J, with 11 bases in between. Per germline, CDR1 MNHEY and CDR2 SVGAGI. The CDR3 consists of 13 residues. With random hexamers, 0.5 to 1 ug RNA was reverse transcribed. Amplification of TCR beta CDR3 was carried out by immunoSEQ multiplex PCR, which covered 54 Vbeta and 13 Jbeta segments. MiXCR, applied by TCRdb to the immunoSEQ multiplex PCR reads, yields one record per CDR3 protein. The sample yields roughly 200,000 distinct CDR3 sequences, approximately 95% seen once. The authors sequenced TCR beta from blood CD8+ and CD4+ T cells.

This receptor was taken from a human donor with multiple sclerosis. This chain connects TRBV6-5 to TRBJ1-5; possibly TRBD1 for D (5 bases). Sequenced: CD4+ T cells from PBMCs. The CDR3 DNA follows: TGTGCCGCTGGGGGGAATAGCAATCAGCCCCAGCATTTT. Encoded protein: CAAGGNSNQPQHF.